The clone carrying this T cell receptor (beta chain) was counted ten times or more. Amplified regions were TCR beta CDR3 sequences from RNA transcripts. Initially, a first-round RT-PCR of the TCR CDR3 employed the HTBI primer set. MiXCR was run by TCRdb on the multiplex PCR reads, yielding one entry per CDR3 protein. The sample carries hundreds of thousands of distinct CDR3 sequences, roughly 14% recorded once. This specimen belongs to a study of T cells in Graves' hyperthyroidism and ophthalmopathy. Trimming at V came to 2 bases and at J to 6 bases, leaving 12 bases not matched to a gene. Germline assignment: CDR1 MNHEY and CDR2 SVGEGT. This CDR3 comprises 16 residues.

This TCR was sampled from a woman between 40 and 55 years old with Graves' ophthalmopathy. Sequenced material: blood. The chain carries TRBV6-2 or TRBV6-3 and TRBJ2-7; 8 nucleotides align to TRBD2. CDR3 in DNA: TGTGCCAGCAGTTACCACGCGGGACTAGGAGTTACCGAGCAGTACTTC. Amino acids: CASSYHAGLGVTEQYF.